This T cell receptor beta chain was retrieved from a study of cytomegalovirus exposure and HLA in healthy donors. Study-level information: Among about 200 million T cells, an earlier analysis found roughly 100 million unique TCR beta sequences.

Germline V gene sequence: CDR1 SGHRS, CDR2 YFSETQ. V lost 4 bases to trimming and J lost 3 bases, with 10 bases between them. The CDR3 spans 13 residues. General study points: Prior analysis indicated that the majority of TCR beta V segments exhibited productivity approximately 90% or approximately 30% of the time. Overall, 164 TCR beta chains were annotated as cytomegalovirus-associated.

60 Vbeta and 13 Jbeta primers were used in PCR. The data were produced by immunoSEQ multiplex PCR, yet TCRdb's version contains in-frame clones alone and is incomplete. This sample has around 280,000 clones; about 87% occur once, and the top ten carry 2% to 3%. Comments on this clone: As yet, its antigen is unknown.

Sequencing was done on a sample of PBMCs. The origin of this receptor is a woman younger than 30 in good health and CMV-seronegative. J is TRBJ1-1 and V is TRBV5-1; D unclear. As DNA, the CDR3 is TGCGCCAGCAGCAGCACCATAGACACTGAAGCTTTCTTT. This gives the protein CASSSTIDTEAFF.